This TCR beta chain was identified in a study of monozygotic twins with inflammatory bowel disease. TCRdb reprocessed the 5' RACE reads and stores each CDR3 protein as one record, lacking DNA. The sample has a few hundred thousand distinct CDR3 sequences; the top ten hold 2% to 3%. A remark on this clonotype: Antigen specificity is unknown.

The study's findings and limits: IBD patients displayed reduced TCRbeta diversity (inverse Simpson) when set against healthy co-twins. Researchers report that IBD patients shared fewer clonotypes with others than healthy twins, especially amid disease activity.

This CDR3 spans 14 amino acids. Per the germline V gene, CDR1 is ENHRY and CDR2 is SYGVKD. The TCR sequence derives from a human donor with ulcerative colitis or Crohn's disease, or a healthy co-twin of an affected twin (not recorded which). The chain is built from TRBV10-3 and TRBJ2-7; the D gene TCRdb calls, TRBD1, cannot be checked with no DNA. What was sequenced was blood. The CDR3 protein is CAAETPGQTYEQYF.